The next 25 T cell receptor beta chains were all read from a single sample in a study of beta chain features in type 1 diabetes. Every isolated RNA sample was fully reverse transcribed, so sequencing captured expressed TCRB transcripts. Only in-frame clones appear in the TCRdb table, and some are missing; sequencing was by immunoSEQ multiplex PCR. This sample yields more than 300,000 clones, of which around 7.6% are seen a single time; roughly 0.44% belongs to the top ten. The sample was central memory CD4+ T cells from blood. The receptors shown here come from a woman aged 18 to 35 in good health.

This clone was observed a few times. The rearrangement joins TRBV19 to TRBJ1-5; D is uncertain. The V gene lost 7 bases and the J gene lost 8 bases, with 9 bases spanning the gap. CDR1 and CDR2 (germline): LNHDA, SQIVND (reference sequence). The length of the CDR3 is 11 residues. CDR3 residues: CASISGEPQHF. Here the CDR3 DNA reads TGTGCCAGTATTTCTGGTGAGCCCCAGCATTTT.

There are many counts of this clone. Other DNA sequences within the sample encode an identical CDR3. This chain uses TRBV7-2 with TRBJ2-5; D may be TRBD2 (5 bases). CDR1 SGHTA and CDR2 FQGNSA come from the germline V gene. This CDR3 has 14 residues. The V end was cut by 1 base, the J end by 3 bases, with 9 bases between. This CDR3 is CASSLVSGKETQYF. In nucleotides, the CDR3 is TGTGCCAGCAGCTTAGTGTCCGGGAAAGAGACCCAGTACTTC.

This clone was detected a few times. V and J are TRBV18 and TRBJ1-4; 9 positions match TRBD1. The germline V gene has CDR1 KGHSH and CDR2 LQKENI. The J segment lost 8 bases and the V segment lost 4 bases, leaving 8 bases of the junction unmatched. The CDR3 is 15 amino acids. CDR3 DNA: TGTGCCAGCTCACGAGGGACAGGGCCGGGAGAAAAACTGTTTTTT. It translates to CASSRGTGPGEKLFF.

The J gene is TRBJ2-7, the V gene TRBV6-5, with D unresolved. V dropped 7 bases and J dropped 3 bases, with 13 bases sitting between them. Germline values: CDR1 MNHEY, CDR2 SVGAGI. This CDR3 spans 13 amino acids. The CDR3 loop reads CASNQRSHYEQYF. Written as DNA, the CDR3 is TGTGCCAGCAATCAGAGGAGTCACTACGAGCAGTACTTC.

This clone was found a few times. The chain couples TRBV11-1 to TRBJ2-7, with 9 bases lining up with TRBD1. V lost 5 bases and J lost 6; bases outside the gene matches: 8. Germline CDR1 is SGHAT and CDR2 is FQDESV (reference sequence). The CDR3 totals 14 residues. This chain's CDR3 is CASSLRDRVREQYF. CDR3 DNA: TGTGCCAGCAGCCTCCGGGACAGGGTACGCGAGCAGTACTTC.

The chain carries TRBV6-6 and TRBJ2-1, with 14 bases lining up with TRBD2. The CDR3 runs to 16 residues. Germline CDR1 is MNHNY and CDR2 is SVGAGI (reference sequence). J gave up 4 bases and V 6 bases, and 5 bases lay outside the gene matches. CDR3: CASSSGLAGDYNEQFF. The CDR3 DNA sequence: TGTGCCAGCAGCTCGGGACTAGCGGGAGATTACAATGAGCAGTTCTTC.

The CDR3 bases are TGTGCCAGCAGCTCAGCCGCGCCGGGCCCCTTTACGGAGCAGTACTTC. Translated, it gives CASSSAAPGPFTEQYF. The chain has TRBV7-2 and TRBJ2-7; D is undetermined. This CDR3 has 16 residues. V shed 4 bases and J shed 7 bases, with 23 bases lying between them. Germline V CDR1 and CDR2: SGHTA, FQGNSA.

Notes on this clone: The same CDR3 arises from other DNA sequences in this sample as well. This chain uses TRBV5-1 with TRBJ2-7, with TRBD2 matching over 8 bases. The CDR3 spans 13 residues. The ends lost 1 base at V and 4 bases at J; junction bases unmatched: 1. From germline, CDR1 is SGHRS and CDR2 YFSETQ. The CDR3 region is CASSLSGRYEQYF. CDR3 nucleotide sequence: TGCGCCAGCAGCTTGAGCGGGAGATACGAGCAGTACTTC.

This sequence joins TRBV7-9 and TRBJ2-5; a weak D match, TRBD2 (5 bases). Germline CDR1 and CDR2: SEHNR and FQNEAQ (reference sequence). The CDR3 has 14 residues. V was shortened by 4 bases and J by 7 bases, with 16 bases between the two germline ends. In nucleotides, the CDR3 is TGTGCCAGCAGCTCCCCGAGGAGGTCGGGGACCCAGTACTTC. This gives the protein CASSSPRRSGTQYF. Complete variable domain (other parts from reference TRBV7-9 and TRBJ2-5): DTGVSQNPRHKITKRGQNVTFRCDPISEHNRLYWYRQTLGQGPEFLTYFQNEAQLEKSRLLSDRFSAERPKGSFSTLEIQRTEQGDSAMYLCASSSPRRSGTQYFGPGTRLLVL.

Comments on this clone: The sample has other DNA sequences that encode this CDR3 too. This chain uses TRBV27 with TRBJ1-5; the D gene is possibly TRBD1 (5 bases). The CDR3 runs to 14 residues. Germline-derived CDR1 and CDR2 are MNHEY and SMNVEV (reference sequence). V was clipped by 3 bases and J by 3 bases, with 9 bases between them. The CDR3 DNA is TGTGCCAGCAGTTTGGGGCGGTACAATCAGCCCCAGCATTTT. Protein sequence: CASSLGRYNQPQHF.

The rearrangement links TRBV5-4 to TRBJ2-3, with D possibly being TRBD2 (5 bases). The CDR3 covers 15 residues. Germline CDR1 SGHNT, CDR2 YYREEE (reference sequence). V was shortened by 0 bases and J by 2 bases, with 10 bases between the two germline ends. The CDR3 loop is CASSLDQRYTDTQYF. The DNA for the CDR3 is TGTGCCAGCAGCTTGGATCAGCGGTACACAGATACGCAGTATTTT.

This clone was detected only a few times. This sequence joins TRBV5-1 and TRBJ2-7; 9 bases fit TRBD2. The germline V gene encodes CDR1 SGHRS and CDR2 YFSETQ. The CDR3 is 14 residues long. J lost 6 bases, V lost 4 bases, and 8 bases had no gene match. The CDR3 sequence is CASSPLAGVSEQYF. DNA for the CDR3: TGCGCCAGCAGCCCGTTAGCGGGAGTTTCCGAGCAGTACTTC.

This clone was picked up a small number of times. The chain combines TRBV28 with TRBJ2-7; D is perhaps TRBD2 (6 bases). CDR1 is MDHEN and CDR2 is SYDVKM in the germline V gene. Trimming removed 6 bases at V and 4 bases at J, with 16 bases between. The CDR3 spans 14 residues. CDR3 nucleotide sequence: TGTGCCAGCAGGGGCGGGAATCCACCTTACGAGCAGTACTTC. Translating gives CASRGGNPPYEQYF. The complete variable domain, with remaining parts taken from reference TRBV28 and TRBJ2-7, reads DVKVTQSSRYLVKRTGEKVFLECVQDMDHENMFWYRQDPGLGLRLIYFSYDVKMKEKGDIPEGYSVSREKKERFSLILESASTNQTSMYLCASRGGNPPYEQYFGPGTRLTVT.

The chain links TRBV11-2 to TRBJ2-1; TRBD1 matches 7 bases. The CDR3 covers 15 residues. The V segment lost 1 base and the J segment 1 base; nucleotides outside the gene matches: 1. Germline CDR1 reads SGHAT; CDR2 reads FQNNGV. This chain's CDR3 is CASSLVQGSYNEQFF. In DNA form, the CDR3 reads TGTGCCAGCAGCTTAGTACAGGGGTCCTACAATGAGCAGTTCTTC.

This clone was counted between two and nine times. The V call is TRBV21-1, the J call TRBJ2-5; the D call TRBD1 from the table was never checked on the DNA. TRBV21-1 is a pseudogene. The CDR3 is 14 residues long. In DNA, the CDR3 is TGTGCCAGCAGCAAACACCTACTCAGGGAGACCCAGTACTTC. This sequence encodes CASSKHLLRETQYF.

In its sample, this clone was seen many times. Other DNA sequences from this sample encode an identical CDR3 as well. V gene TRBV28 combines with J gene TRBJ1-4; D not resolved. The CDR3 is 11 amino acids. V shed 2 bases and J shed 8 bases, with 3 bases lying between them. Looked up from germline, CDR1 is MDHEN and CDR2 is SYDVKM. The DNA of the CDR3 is TGTGCCAGCAGTTTAAGGGAAAAACTGTTTTTT. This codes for CASSLREKLFF. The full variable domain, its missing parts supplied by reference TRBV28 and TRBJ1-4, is DVKVTQSSRYLVKRTGEKVFLECVQDMDHENMFWYRQDPGLGLRLIYFSYDVKMKEKGDIPEGYSVSREKKERFSLILESASTNQTSMYLCASSLREKLFFGSGTQLSVL.

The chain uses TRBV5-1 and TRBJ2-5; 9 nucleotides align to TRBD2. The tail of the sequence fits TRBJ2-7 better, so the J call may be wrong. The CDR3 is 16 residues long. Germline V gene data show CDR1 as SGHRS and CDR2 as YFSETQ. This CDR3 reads CASRQLGGLASREQYF. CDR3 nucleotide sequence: TGCGCCAGCAGGCAACTCGGAGGACTAGCGAGTCGCGAGCAGTACTTC.

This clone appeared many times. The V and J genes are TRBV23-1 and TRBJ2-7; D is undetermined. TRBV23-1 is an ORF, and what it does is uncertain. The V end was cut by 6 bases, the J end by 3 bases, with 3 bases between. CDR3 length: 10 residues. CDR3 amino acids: CASSHYEQYF. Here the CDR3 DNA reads TGCGCCAGCAGCCACTACGAGCAGTACTTC.

For the CDR3, the DNA is TGTGCCAGCAGCCCTATCCCGAACACTGAAGCTTTCTTT. The encoded protein is CASSPIPNTEAFF. The V call is TRBV4-2, the J call TRBJ1-1; no definite D call. Trimming removed 4 bases from V and 1 base from J, with 7 bases in between. Germline values: CDR1 LGHNA, CDR2 YNFKEQ. The CDR3 covers 13 residues.

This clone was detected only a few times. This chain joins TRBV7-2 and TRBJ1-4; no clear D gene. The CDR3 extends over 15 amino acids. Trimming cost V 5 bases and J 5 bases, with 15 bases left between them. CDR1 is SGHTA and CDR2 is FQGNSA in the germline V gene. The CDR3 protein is CASSVKGRPNEKLFF. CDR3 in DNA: TGTGCCAGCAGCGTAAAAGGGAGACCCAATGAAAAACTGTTTTTT. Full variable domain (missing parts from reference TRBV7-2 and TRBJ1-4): GAGVSQSPSNKVTEKGKDVELRCDPISGHTALYWYRQSLGQGLEFLIYFQGNSAPDKSGLPSDRFSAERTGGSVSTLTIQRTQQEDSAVYLCASSVKGRPNEKLFFGSGTQLSVL.

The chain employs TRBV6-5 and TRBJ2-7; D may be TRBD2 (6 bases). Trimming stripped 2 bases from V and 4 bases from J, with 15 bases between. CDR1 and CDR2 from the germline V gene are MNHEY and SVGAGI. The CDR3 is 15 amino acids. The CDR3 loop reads CASSYLTSPSYEQYF. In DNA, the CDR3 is TGTGCCAGCAGTTACCTGACTAGTCCTTCTTACGAGCAGTACTTC.

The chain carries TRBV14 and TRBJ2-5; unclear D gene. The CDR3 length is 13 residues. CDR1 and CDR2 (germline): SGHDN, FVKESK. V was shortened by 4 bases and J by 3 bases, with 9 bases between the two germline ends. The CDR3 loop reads CASSPRLKETQYF. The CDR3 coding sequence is TGTGCCAGCAGCCCCCGCCTGAAAGAGACCCAGTACTTC.

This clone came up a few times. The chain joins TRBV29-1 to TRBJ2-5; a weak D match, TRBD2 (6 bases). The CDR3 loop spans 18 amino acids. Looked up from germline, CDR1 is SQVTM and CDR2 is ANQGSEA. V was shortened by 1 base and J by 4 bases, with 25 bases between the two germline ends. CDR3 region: CSVEGGASVRLNVETQYF. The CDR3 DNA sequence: TGCAGCGTTGAAGGCGGGGCTAGCGTGAGGCTTAACGTAGAGACCCAGTACTTC.

CDR3 loop: CASRFRDTGELFF. CDR3 coding DNA: TGTGCCAGCAGATTTAGGGACACCGGGGAGCTGTTTTTT. This sequence joins TRBV6-5 and TRBJ2-2; unclear D gene. CDR1 MNHEY and CDR2 SVGAGI come from the germline V gene. CDR3 length: 13 amino acids. V dropped 6 bases and J dropped 3 bases, with 8 bases sitting between them.

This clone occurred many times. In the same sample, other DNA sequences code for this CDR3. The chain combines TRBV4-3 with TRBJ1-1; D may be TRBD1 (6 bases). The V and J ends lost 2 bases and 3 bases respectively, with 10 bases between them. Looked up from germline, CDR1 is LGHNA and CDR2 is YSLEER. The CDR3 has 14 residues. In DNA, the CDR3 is TGCGCCAGCAGCCAACTTGGGGGCCACACTGAAGCTTTCTTT. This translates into CASSQLGGHTEAFF.